The rows below give T cell receptor beta chains drawn from one sample of a study of a mutant IDH1 vaccine in newly diagnosed glioma. Clones were sequenced by immunoSEQ multiplex PCR, and TCRdb holds only the in-frame ones, with some missing. The sample includes about 52,000 clones, roughly 90% of them seen just once. These TCRs are of unknown antigen specificity. This specimen consisted of PBMCs, obtained from a glioma patient whose treatment included an IDH1 peptide vaccine. The receptors here all came from a man aged 50 to 60 with glioma. CDR3s include the opening cysteine and the closing phenylalanine or tryptophan. Each record gives: V gene, D gene, clone size, J gene, CDR3 DNA, CDR3 protein. The D gene is left open where the match is weak. Expanded clones are given a class, and other clones once, few, many or no size at all.

v_gene: TRBV6-6
d_gene: -
abundance: few
j_gene: TRBJ1-3
CDR3nt: TGTGCCAGCTCCCGAAAGGAGTGGAACTCTGGAAACACCATATATTTT
CDR3aa: CASSRKEWNSGNTIYF

v_gene: TRBV5-1
d_gene: TRBD1
abundance: -
j_gene: TRBJ1-4
CDR3nt: TGCGCCAGCAGCAATGACAGGGTTGGGGAAAAACTGTTTTTT
CDR3aa: CASSNDRVGEKLFF

v_gene: TRBV29-1
d_gene: -
abundance: once
j_gene: TRBJ1-1
CDR3nt: TGCAGCGTTGATCTCAGGGATGGAGCTTTCTTT
CDR3aa: CSVDLRDGAFF

v_gene: TRBV5-1
d_gene: -
abundance: -
j_gene: TRBJ2-7
CDR3nt: TGCGCCAGCAGCGAGACAGCGGTGACTAAATACGAGCAGTACTTC
CDR3aa: CASSETAVTKYEQYF

v_gene: TRBV15
d_gene: -
abundance: -
j_gene: TRBJ2-3
CDR3nt: TGTGCCACCAGCCACGGGGGCCAGCTCACAGATACGCAGTATTTT
CDR3aa: CATSHGGQLTDTQYF

v_gene: TRBV7-2
d_gene: -
abundance: -
j_gene: TRBJ1-2
CDR3nt: TGTGCCAGCAGCTTAGGCAGCGGGGCTAACTATGGCTACACCTTC
CDR3aa: CASSLGSGANYGYTF

v_gene: TRBV27
d_gene: TRBD1
abundance: -
j_gene: TRBJ1-5
CDR3nt: TGTGCCAGCAGTCCCGGGACAGGGGGCCATCAGCCCCAGCATTTT
CDR3aa: CASSPGTGGHQPQHF

v_gene: TRBV5-1
d_gene: -
abundance: -
j_gene: TRBJ2-1
CDR3nt: TGCGCCAGCAGCTTGGTGGGGGCGCCTGAGAATGAGCAGTTCTTC
CDR3aa: CASSLVGAPENEQFF

v_gene: TRBV7-9
d_gene: -
abundance: -
j_gene: TRBJ1-1
CDR3nt: TGTGCCAGCAGCTTAATCGGGGATGAAGCTTTCTTT
CDR3aa: CASSLIGDEAFF

v_gene: TRBV5-1
d_gene: -
abundance: -
j_gene: TRBJ2-6
CDR3nt: TGCGCCAGCAGCTTGGCGGGTAACAGGCAGGACTTTTCCCCTTCTGGGGCCAACGTCCTGACTTTC
CDR3aa: CASSLAGNRQDFSPSGANVLTF

v_gene: TRBV27
d_gene: -
abundance: -
j_gene: TRBJ1-2
CDR3nt: TGTGCCAGCAGTTTATCGGGGGGGACTGCCTATGGCTACACCTTC
CDR3aa: CASSLSGGTAYGYTF

v_gene: TRBV2
d_gene: TRBD1
abundance: -
j_gene: TRBJ2-3
CDR3nt: TGTGCCAGCAGTCCACAGGGGACGTCCACAGATACGCAGTATTTT
CDR3aa: CASSPQGTSTDTQYF

v_gene: TRBV7-2
d_gene: -
abundance: -
j_gene: TRBJ2-7
CDR3nt: TGTGCCAGCAGCCGCCTTACGGGGTCCCACGAGCAGTACTTC
CDR3aa: CASSRLTGSHEQYF

v_gene: TRBV6-6
d_gene: -
abundance: -
j_gene: TRBJ2-7
CDR3nt: TGTGCCAGCAGTGCCATTGAAAAGACCTACGAGCAGTACTTC
CDR3aa: CASSAIEKTYEQYF

v_gene: TRBV6-4
d_gene: TRBD1
abundance: -
j_gene: TRBJ1-4
CDR3nt: TGTGCCAGGGACGGTGGCAGGGGGCAAGGAGGTAATGAAAAACTGTTTTTT
CDR3aa: CARDGGRGQGGNEKLFF

v_gene: TRBV7-2
d_gene: TRBD1
abundance: once
j_gene: TRBJ1-2
CDR3nt: TGTGCCAGCAGCGTTGGGACAGCTACACATGGCTACACCTTC
CDR3aa: CASSVGTATHGYTF

v_gene: TRBV6-5
d_gene: -
abundance: -
j_gene: TRBJ2-3
CDR3nt: TGTGCCAGCAGCTTCCAGTTCACAGATACGCAGTATTTT
CDR3aa: CASSFQFTDTQYF

v_gene: TRBV6-5
d_gene: TRBD2
abundance: -
j_gene: TRBJ2-7
CDR3nt: TGTGCCAGCAGTTACTCGGGACTAGCCTACGAGCAGTACTTC
CDR3aa: CASSYSGLAYEQYF

v_gene: TRBV2
d_gene: -
abundance: -
j_gene: TRBJ2-2
CDR3nt: TGTGCCAGCAGCACTTTAGGAAGAACCGGGGAGCTGTTTTTT
CDR3aa: CASSTLGRTGELFF

v_gene: TRBV10-2
d_gene: -
abundance: -
j_gene: TRBJ2-2
CDR3nt: TGCGCCAGCACCTCAGGGGAGGGTTATAACACCGGGGAGCTGTTTTTT
CDR3aa: CASTSGEGYNTGELFF

v_gene: TRBV6-1
d_gene: TRBD1
abundance: -
j_gene: TRBJ1-2
CDR3nt: TGTGCCAGCAGTGAAGATAAGGGGGGACAGGGGTATGGCTACACCTTC
CDR3aa: CASSEDKGGQGYGYTF

v_gene: TRBV9
d_gene: -
abundance: -
j_gene: TRBJ2-5
CDR3nt: TGTGCCAGCAGCGTAGGGTTGGCTAGCAGCCAAGAGACCCAGTACTTC
CDR3aa: CASSVGLASSQETQYF

v_gene: TRBV7-7
d_gene: -
abundance: -
j_gene: TRBJ2-3
CDR3nt: TGTGCTAGCAGCTTAGGTTCCGGCACAGATACGCAGTATTTT
CDR3aa: CASSLGSGTDTQYF

v_gene: TRBV4-1
d_gene: TRBD1
abundance: -
j_gene: TRBJ1-1
CDR3nt: TGCGCCAGCAGCCAACAGGGGGCGAACACTGAAGCTTTCTTT
CDR3aa: CASSQQGANTEAFF

v_gene: TRBV2
d_gene: TRBD2
abundance: -
j_gene: TRBJ2-7
CDR3nt: TGTGCCAGCAGTGGCAAGAGGGGCGGGAGTTACGAGCAGTACTTC
CDR3aa: CASSGKRGGSYEQYF

v_gene: TRBV29-1
d_gene: -
abundance: -
j_gene: TRBJ2-3
CDR3nt: TGCAGCTCCGACGGTGGGACAGATACGCAGTATTTT
CDR3aa: CSSDGGTDTQYF

v_gene: TRBV5-4
d_gene: -
abundance: -
j_gene: TRBJ1-1
CDR3nt: TGTGCCAGCAGCTTAGATGCGGGGGAGAACACTGAAGCTTTCTTT
CDR3aa: CASSLDAGENTEAFF

v_gene: TRBV6-4
d_gene: -
abundance: -
j_gene: TRBJ2-1
CDR3nt: TGTGCCAGCAGTGTCGCTCCGATGAGCTCCTACAATGAGCAGTTCTTC
CDR3aa: CASSVAPMSSYNEQFF

v_gene: TRBV6-5
d_gene: TRBD2
abundance: -
j_gene: TRBJ2-1
CDR3nt: TGTGCCAGCAGTTCCCCCCCGGGACTAGGGTATGAGCAGTTCTTC
CDR3aa: CASSSPPGLGYEQFF

v_gene: TRBV23-1
d_gene: -
abundance: -
j_gene: TRBJ1-4
CDR3nt: TGCGCCAGCAGTCAATCCCGGGACAATGAAAAACTGTTTTTT
CDR3aa: CASSQSRDNEKLFF

v_gene: TRBV28
d_gene: TRBD1
abundance: -
j_gene: TRBJ2-5
CDR3nt: TGTGCCAGCAGTTTAGGGGGACAGGGGGATGAGACCCAGTACTTC
CDR3aa: CASSLGGQGDETQYF

v_gene: TRBV7-8
d_gene: -
abundance: -
j_gene: TRBJ2-2
CDR3nt: TGTGCCAGCAGCTCTCATTTGGGCAGGTCGATGGGGAGCACCGGGGAGCTGTTTTTT
CDR3aa: CASSSHLGRSMGSTGELFF

v_gene: TRBV29-1
d_gene: -
abundance: -
j_gene: TRBJ2-7
CDR3nt: TGCAGCGTTGAAGTAGAGAGGAGGCAGCTTCTAAACTCCTACGAGCAGTACTTC
CDR3aa: CSVEVERRQLLNSYEQYF

v_gene: TRBV19
d_gene: -
abundance: -
j_gene: TRBJ2-5
CDR3nt: TGTGCCAGTAGTACGACAGCGATCCAAGAGACCCAGTACTTC
CDR3aa: CASSTTAIQETQYF

v_gene: TRBV7-2
d_gene: -
abundance: -
j_gene: TRBJ2-3
CDR3nt: TGTGCCAGCAGCCCCCCCTTAGATACGCAGTATTTT
CDR3aa: CASSPPLDTQYF

v_gene: TRBV4-1
d_gene: -
abundance: few
j_gene: TRBJ1-2
CDR3nt: TGCGCCAGCAGCCAAGGAGGGGAAGGCTATGGCTACACCTTC
CDR3aa: CASSQGGEGYGYTF

v_gene: TRBV12-5
d_gene: -
abundance: -
j_gene: TRBJ2-3
CDR3nt: TGTGCTAGTGGTTTGGATGGCCGAAGCACAGATACGCAGTATTTT
CDR3aa: CASGLDGRSTDTQYF